The T cell receptor beta chain described here comes from a study of glioma-infiltrating T cells after dendritic cell vaccination. Study details: Patients received autologous tumor lysate-pulsed dendritic cell vaccination between about 2002 and 2013.

The primer mix had 60 V beta and 13 J beta primers. The assay was immunoSEQ multiplex PCR, and TCRdb's table has in-frame clones only and misses some. In the table there are 100,000 or so clones, almost 90% of which are singletons. Trimming removed 3 bases from V and 5 bases from J, with 8 bases in between. Germline CDR1 and CDR2: SGHTA and FQGTGA. The CDR3 has 13 amino acids. Time point here: after dendritic cell vaccination, including at tumor progression/relapse. This TCR was sampled from a human donor with glioblastoma. Specimen: blood, collected after dendritic cell vaccination. The chain combines TRBV7-3 with TRBJ2-1, with D hard to call. The CDR3 nucleotides are TGTGCCAGCAGCTTCAACACAAACAATGAGCAGTTCTTC. Translated: CASSFNTNNEQFF.